This T cell receptor (beta chain) was identified in a study of blood T cell dynamics during melanoma immunotherapy. Across the whole study: Standard first-line treatment here was pembrolizumab or nivolumab plus ipilimumab in metastatic melanoma.

The time point denotes: pre-treatment baseline. No patient had earlier systemic cancer treatment, concurrent immunosuppressants, or another active cancer. The germline V gene encodes CDR1 SEHNR and CDR2 FQNEAQ (reference sequence). Trimming stripped 5 bases from V and 0 bases from J, with 12 bases between. The CDR3 has 15 amino acids. Only one count was recorded for this clone. Sequencing was performed with immunoSEQ multiplex PCR; in TCRdb, only in-frame clones are kept and a portion is missing. The sample has 10,000 to 15,000 clones; 85% to 90% are singletons. This rearrangement joins TRBV7-9 to TRBJ2-3; no reliable D call. The TCR was taken from a human donor with melanoma. Sequences were derived from blood, sampled from a patient treated with checkpoint blockade. The CDR3 region has the DNA TGTGCCAGCAGCACCCCTCCCCCCAGCACAGATACGCAGTATTTT. Its protein is CASSTPPPSTDTQYF.